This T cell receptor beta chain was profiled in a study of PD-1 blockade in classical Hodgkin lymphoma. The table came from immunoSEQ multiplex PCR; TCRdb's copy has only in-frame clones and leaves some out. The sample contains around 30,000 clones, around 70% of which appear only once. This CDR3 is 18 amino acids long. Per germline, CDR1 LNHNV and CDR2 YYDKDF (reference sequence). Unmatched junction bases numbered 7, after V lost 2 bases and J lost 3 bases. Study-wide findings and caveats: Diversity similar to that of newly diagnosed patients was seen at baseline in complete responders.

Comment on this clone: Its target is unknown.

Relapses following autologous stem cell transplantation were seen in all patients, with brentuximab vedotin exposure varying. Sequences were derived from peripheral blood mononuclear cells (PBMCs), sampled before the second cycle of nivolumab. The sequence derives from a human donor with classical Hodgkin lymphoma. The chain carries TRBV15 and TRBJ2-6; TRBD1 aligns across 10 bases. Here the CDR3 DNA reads TGTGCCACCAGCAGAACCGGGACAGGGGTAGGTGGGGCCAACGTCCTGACTTTC. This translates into CATSRTGTGVGGANVLTF.